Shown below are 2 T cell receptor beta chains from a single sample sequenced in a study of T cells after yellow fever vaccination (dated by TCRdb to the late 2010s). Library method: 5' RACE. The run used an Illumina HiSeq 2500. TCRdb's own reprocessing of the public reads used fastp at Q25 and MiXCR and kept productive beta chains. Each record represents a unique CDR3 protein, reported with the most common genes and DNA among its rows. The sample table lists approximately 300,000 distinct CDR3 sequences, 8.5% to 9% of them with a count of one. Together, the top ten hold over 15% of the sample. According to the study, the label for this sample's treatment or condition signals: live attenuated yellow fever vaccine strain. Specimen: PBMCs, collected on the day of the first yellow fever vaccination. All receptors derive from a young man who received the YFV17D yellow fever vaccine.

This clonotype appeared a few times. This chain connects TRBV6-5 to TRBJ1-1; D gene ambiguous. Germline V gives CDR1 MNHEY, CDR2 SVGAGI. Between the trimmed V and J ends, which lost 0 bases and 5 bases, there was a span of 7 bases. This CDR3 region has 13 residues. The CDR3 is CASSYSVQTEAFF. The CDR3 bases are TGTGCCAGCAGTTACTCGGTTCAAACTGAAGCTTTCTTT.

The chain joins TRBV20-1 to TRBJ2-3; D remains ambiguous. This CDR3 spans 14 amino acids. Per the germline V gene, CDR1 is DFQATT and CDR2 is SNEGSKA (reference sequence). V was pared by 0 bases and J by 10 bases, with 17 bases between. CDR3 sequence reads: CSAREPLGPIPQYF. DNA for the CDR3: TGCAGTGCTAGAGAACCTCTCGGTCCTATTCCGCAGTATTTT.